The rows below give T cell receptor beta chains drawn from one sample of a study of cytomegalovirus exposure and HLA in healthy donors. The assay was immunoSEQ multiplex PCR, and TCRdb's table has in-frame clones only and misses some. The top ten hold 1.7% of the sample, which has roughly 190,000 clones, 65% to 85% seen once. The sequenced material came from PBMCs. The source of these receptors is a man aged 35-49 years in good health and CMV-seropositive. Each CDR3 is given with its conserved first and last residue. D genes are given only for firm matches. A row's size may be missing; if present it is once, few, many or a size class.

v_gene	d_gene	j_gene	abundance	CDR3aa	CDR3nt
TRBV4-1	.	TRBJ1-2	.	CASSLDRDGYTF	TGCGCCAGCAGCCTAGATCGGGATGGCTACACCTTC
TRBV19	.	TRBJ1-5	.	CASHGGFSNQPQHF	TGTGCCAGCCATGGGGGGTTTAGCAATCAGCCCCAGCATTTT
TRBV9	TRBD1	TRBJ1-1	.	CASSVGTGLTEAFF	TGTGCCAGCAGCGTAGGGACAGGGCTCACTGAAGCTTTCTTT
TRBV23-1	.	TRBJ1-4	.	CASKSSTNEKLFF	TGCGCCAGCAAATCTTCGACTAATGAAAAACTGTTTTTT
TRBV9	.	TRBJ2-7	few	CASSTQPGQPTYEQYF	TGTGCCAGCAGCACTCAACCGGGACAACCGACCTACGAGCAGTACTTC
TRBV28	TRBD1	TRBJ1-2	.	CATHLQGAATYLYGYTF	TGTGCCACTCACTTACAGGGGGCCGCCACCTATCTCTATGGCTACACCTTC
TRBV27	TRBD2	TRBJ2-1	.	CASKTSGSEQFF	TGTGCCAGCAAGACTAGCGGGAGTGAGCAGTTCTTC
TRBV6-1	TRBD1	TRBJ2-7	.	CASRKDRYIYEQYF	TGTGCCAGCAGGAAGGACAGGTACATCTACGAGCAGTACTTC
TRBV5-1	.	TRBJ2-1	.	CASSLDLVEQFF	TGCGCCAGCAGCTTGGATCTAGTAGAGCAGTTCTTC
TRBV6-4	.	TRBJ1-5	.	CASSVEANQPQHF	TGTGCCAGCAGTGTGGAGGCCAATCAGCCCCAGCATTTT
TRBV28	.	TRBJ2-7	.	CASSLVAEPRYF	TGTGCCAGCAGTTTAGTAGCTGAACCAAGGTACTTC
TRBV18	.	TRBJ2-1	.	CASSPDSYNEQFF	TGTGCCAGCTCACCGGACAGCTACAATGAGCAGTTCTTC
TRBV28	.	TRBJ2-7	.	CASNSIAVSSYEQYF	TGTGCCAGCAATTCCATAGCGGTAAGCTCCTACGAGCAGTACTTC
TRBV5-6	.	TRBJ1-1	.	CASSLFTGALGTEAFF	TGTGCCAGCAGCCTATTTACAGGAGCTTTGGGCACTGAAGCTTTCTTT
TRBV29-1	TRBD2	TRBJ2-7	.	CSVDLLAGRKQYF	TGCAGCGTTGACTTACTAGCGGGAAGGAAGCAGTACTTC
TRBV9	TRBD2	TRBJ2-1	.	CASSVPDSGRGYQVEQFF	TGTGCCAGCAGCGTCCCTGATAGCGGGAGGGGATATCAGGTTGAGCAGTTCTTC
TRBV7-6	TRBD1	TRBJ1-1	.	CASGTGGQAAFF	TGTGCCTCAGGGACAGGGGGTCAGGCAGCTTTCTTT
TRBV7-6	TRBD1	TRBJ2-5	.	CASSPGRQGARWVEETQYF	TGTGCCAGCAGCCCCGGTCGGCAGGGGGCAAGATGGGTGGAAGAGACCCAGTACTTC
TRBV28	TRBD1	TRBJ1-2	once	CASSSRTGGGYTF	TGTGCCAGCAGCTCCCGGACAGGGGGTGGCTACACCTTC
TRBV5-4	.	TRBJ1-2	few	CASSFGENYGYTF	TGTGCCAGCAGCTTCGGGGAAAACTATGGCTACACCTTC
TRBV9	.	TRBJ1-2	.	CASSADFNYGYTF	TGTGCCAGCAGCGCGGACTTTAACTATGGCTACACCTTC
TRBV5-6	TRBD1	TRBJ2-7	once	CASRRTGLYEQYF	TGTGCCAGCCGCCGGACAGGGCTTTACGAGCAGTACTTC
TRBV6-1	TRBD2	TRBJ2-7	.	CASSAVIAGAYEQYF	TGTGCCAGCAGTGCTGTTATCGCGGGAGCCTACGAGCAGTACTTC
TRBV2	TRBD1	TRBJ2-7	.	CASSPTGSHEQYF	TGTGCCAGCAGCCCGACAGGGAGCCACGAGCAGTACTTC
TRBV7-8	TRBD2	TRBJ2-2	once	CASSPRIGGAGELFF	TGTGCCAGCAGCCCGAGAATTGGGGGGGCCGGGGAGCTGTTTTTT
TRBV28	TRBD2	TRBJ2-7	.	CASNVGGRFYEQYF	TGTGCCAGCAACGTGGGGGGGAGGTTCTACGAGCAGTACTTC
TRBV11-2	.	TRBJ1-3	many	CASSQSRAQNTIYF	TGTGCCAGCAGCCAAAGCAGGGCGCAAAACACCATATATTTT
TRBV6-1	TRBD1	TRBJ2-1	.	CASKLQGYHYNEQFF	TGTGCCAGCAAATTACAGGGGTACCACTACAATGAGCAGTTCTTC
TRBV6-1	.	TRBJ2-1	.	CASGETHPNEQFF	TGTGCCAGCGGGGAGACCCATCCAAATGAGCAGTTCTTC
TRBV2	.	TRBJ2-7	.	CASSETTQIPLEQYF	TGTGCCAGCAGCGAGACGACACAGATCCCGCTGGAGCAGTACTTC
TRBV4-2	TRBD1	TRBJ2-7	.	CASSRGTGIDEQYF	TGTGCCAGCAGCCGAGGGACAGGGATTGACGAGCAGTACTTC
TRBV5-8	.	TRBJ2-7	.	CASSLAHSFTGFYEQYF	TGTGCCAGCAGCTTGGCCCATAGTTTCACAGGGTTCTACGAGCAGTACTTC
TRBV7-9	.	TRBJ1-5	few	CSSSLVDSQNNQPQHF	TGTTCCAGCAGCCTGGTTGACAGCCAGAACAATCAGCCCCAGCATTTT
TRBV4-3	.	TRBJ1-4	.	CASSHAQGTATNEKLFF	TGCGCCAGCAGCCACGCCCAGGGAACTGCAACTAATGAAAAACTGTTTTTT
TRBV19	.	TRBJ2-1	.	CASSTLGERTYNEQFF	TGTGCCAGTAGTACGCTAGGAGAGAGGACCTACAATGAGCAGTTCTTC
TRBV4-2	TRBD1	TRBJ1-2	once	CASSQALLGTGAMLYGYTF	TGTGCCAGCAGCCAAGCTCTTTTAGGGACAGGGGCGATGCTCTATGGCTACACCTTC
TRBV5-4	.	TRBJ2-7	.	CASSEQSYSYEQYF	TGTGCCAGCAGCGAACAGAGTTACTCCTACGAGCAGTACTTC
TRBV5-1	TRBD1	TRBJ1-2	.	CASSLQGGDYGYTF	TGCGCCAGCAGCTTACAGGGGGGTGACTATGGCTACACCTTC
TRBV6-5	TRBD1	TRBJ1-3	.	CASSLTGTAGNTIYF	TGTGCCAGCAGTCTAACCGGGACAGCTGGAAACACCATATATTTT
TRBV28	.	TRBJ2-7	.	CASSILERELSYEQYF	TGTGCCAGCAGTATTCTTGAACGGGAACTTTCCTACGAGCAGTACTTC
TRBV5-1	.	TRBJ2-7	.	CASSLATYGEQYF	TGCGCCAGCAGCTTGGCGACCTACGGGGAGCAGTACTTC
TRBV7-2	TRBD1	TRBJ2-7	.	CASSPPTGPYEQYF	TGTGCCAGCAGCCCGCCGACAGGGCCCTACGAGCAGTACTTC
TRBV28	TRBD1	TRBJ1-2	.	CASSSGGEDYGYTF	TGTGCCAGCAGTTCAGGGGGCGAGGACTATGGCTACACCTTC
TRBV18	TRBD2	TRBJ2-2	.	CAIKPGLDPGELFF	TGTGCCATCAAGCCGGGACTAGACCCCGGGGAGCTGTTTTTT
TRBV15	.	TRBJ2-5	few	CATSRGDQGFAVETQYF	TGTGCCACCAGCAGGGGAGACCAGGGGTTCGCCGTGGAGACCCAGTACTTC
TRBV7-7	.	TRBJ2-2	.	CASSSRRSGELFF	TGTGCTAGCAGCTCAAGGAGGTCCGGGGAGCTGTTTTTT
TRBV28	.	TRBJ2-1	.	CASGDLEGLDNEQFF	TGTGCCAGCGGGGATCTGGAGGGCCTTGACAATGAGCAGTTCTTC
TRBV28	TRBD2	TRBJ2-6	.	CASSLLAGVYSSGANVLTF	TGTGCCAGCAGTTTACTAGCGGGAGTGTATAGCTCTGGGGCCAACGTCCTGACTTTC
TRBV5-4	TRBD1	TRBJ1-2	once	CASSGTRGNYGYTF	TGTGCCAGCAGCGGAACCAGGGGGAACTATGGCTACACCTTC
TRBV19	TRBD2	TRBJ2-2	.	CASSTLAGAAGELFF	TGTGCCAGTAGTACCTTAGCGGGAGCCGCCGGGGAGCTGTTTTTT
TRBV25-1	TRBD1	TRBJ1-1	.	CASSEPGQLNTEAFF	TGTGCCAGCAGTGAACCGGGACAGCTGAACACTGAAGCTTTCTTT
TRBV5-6	TRBD1	TRBJ1-2	.	CASSLAGQPVYGYTF	TGTGCCAGCAGCTTGGCGGGACAGCCCGTCTATGGCTACACCTTC
TRBV2	.	TRBJ2-1	.	CASSGTTQSSYNEQFF	TGTGCCAGCAGTGGGACTACCCAGAGCTCCTACAATGAGCAGTTCTTC
TRBV28	TRBD1	TRBJ2-6	.	CASSLDRGAGANVLTF	TGTGCCAGCAGTTTAGACAGGGGCGCTGGGGCCAACGTCCTGACTTTC
TRBV12-5	.	TRBJ2-2	.	CASGNINRSPNTGELFF	TGTGCTAGTGGCAATATTAACAGGTCACCGAACACCGGGGAGCTGTTTTTT
TRBV9	.	TRBJ2-3	.	CASSVEGVTHRPDTQYF	TGTGCCAGCAGCGTAGAGGGGGTCACCCATAGGCCAGATACGCAGTATTTT